The next 4 T cell receptor beta chains were all read from a single sample in a study of regulatory T cells in long-lasting Graves disease. The time point here: persistent/refractory GD, antithyroid drugs over 5 years with positive TRAb. Scientists built the TCR library using RNA that was extracted from PBMCs. In building TCR beta libraries, iRepertoire HTBI primers were used together with Arm-PCR of CDR3 regions. TCRdb passed the multiplex PCR reads through MiXCR, listing each CDR3 protein once. The sample holds about half a million distinct CDR3 sequences, 20% to 25% seen once. Sequencing was performed on peripheral blood mononuclear cells (PBMCs), taken when the disease was refractory, from a patient treated with antithyroid drugs. The receptors stem from a female donor with Graves disease.

At least ten counts were recorded for this clonotype. The J gene is TRBJ2-5, the V gene TRBV20-1; D call uncertain. Germline V CDR1 and CDR2: DFQATT, SNEGSKA (reference sequence). This CDR3 has 10 amino acids. Between the trimmed V and J ends, which lost 2 bases and 4 bases, there was a span of 2 bases. CDR3 protein: CSARRETQYF. In DNA form, the CDR3 reads TGCAGTGCTAGAAGAGAGACCCAGTACTTC.

V is TRBV30 and J is TRBJ1-4, with unresolved D. Germline-derived CDR1 and CDR2 are GTSNPN and SVGIG (reference sequence). V lost 0 bases and J lost 8, with 10 bases in between. This CDR3 spans 13 amino acids. CDR3 loop: CAWSVGGREKLFF. CDR3 nucleotide sequence: TGTGCCTGGAGTGTAGGAGGGCGAGAAAAACTGTTTTTT. The full variable domain, with the rest looked up from reference TRBV30 and TRBJ1-4, is SQTIHQWPATLVQPVGSPLSLECTVEGTSNPNLYWYRQAAGRGLQLLFYSVGIGQISSEVPQNLSASRPQDRQFILSSKKLLLSDSGFYLCAWSVGGREKLFFGSGTQLSVL.

This clonotype was observed once. A much larger clone is a single base away; this may be a read error. The genes are TRBV6-1 and TRBJ1-2, with a tentative D call TRBD1 (6 bases). Germline assignment: CDR1 MNHNS and CDR2 SASEGT. The CDR3 has 14 amino acids. In DNA form, the CDR3 reads TGTGCCAGCAGTCCTCCAGGGGCTAACTATGCCTACACCTTC. It is translated as CASSPPGANYAYTF.

This clonotype was observed at least ten times. V and J are TRBV5-1 and TRBJ1-2; tentative D call: TRBD1 (6 bases). The V and J ends lost 4 bases and 3 bases respectively, with 13 bases between them. Germline CDR1 and CDR2: SGHRS and YFSETQ. This CDR3 is 14 amino acids long. DNA of the CDR3: TGCGCCAGCAGCCAAGGCGGGGGCGACTATGGCTACACCTTC. Protein: CASSQGGGDYGYTF.